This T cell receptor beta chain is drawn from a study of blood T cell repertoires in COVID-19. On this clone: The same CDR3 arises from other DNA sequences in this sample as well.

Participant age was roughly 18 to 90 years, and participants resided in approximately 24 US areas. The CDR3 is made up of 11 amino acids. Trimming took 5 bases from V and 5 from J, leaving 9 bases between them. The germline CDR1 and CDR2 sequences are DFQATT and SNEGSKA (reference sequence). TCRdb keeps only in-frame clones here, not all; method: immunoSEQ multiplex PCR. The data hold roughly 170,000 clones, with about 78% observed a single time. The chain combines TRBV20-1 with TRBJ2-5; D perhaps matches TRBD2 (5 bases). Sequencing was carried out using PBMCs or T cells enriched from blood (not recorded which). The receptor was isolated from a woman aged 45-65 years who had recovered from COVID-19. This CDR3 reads CSARGGETQYF. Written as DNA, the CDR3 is TGCAGTGCTCGGGGTGGCGAGACCCAGTACTTC.